This T cell receptor beta chain was sequenced for a study of CD4 T cells in relation to SARS-CoV-2 and coronaviruses. Study as a whole: PBMCs were cultured with antigen for roughly 9 days before TCR beta sequencing.

The data were produced by immunoSEQ multiplex PCR, yet TCRdb's version contains in-frame clones alone and is incomplete. This table has more than 15,000 clones, 77% appearing once. CD4+ T cells from unexposed donors were obtained before the COVID-19 pandemic (2011-2018). After roughly ten days of culture, CD4+ T cells were isolated. As cell numbers allowed, unexposed-donor CD4+ T cells faced SARS-CoV-2 S/N and four cold-coronavirus spikes. Study-wide results and caveats: No crossreactivity against non-spike viral proteins was tested here.

About this clone itself: What it binds is not known.

Looked up from germline, CDR1 is SGDLS and CDR2 is YYNGEE. After removal of 4 bases from V and 1 base from J, the junction contained 2 bases not matched to a gene. The CDR3 has 14 amino acids. Sequenced material: CD4+ T cells from PBMCs, cultured in vitro. The gene calls are TRBV9 and TRBJ2-4; 7 bases align to TRBD1. This TCR came from a human donor in good health. CDR3 bases: TGTGCCAGCAGCCCGGACAGGGCCAAAAACATTCAGTACTTC. Its protein product is CASSPDRAKNIQYF.